This TCR beta chain was sequenced during a study of monozygotic twins with inflammatory bowel disease. Eight separate reactions for every sample produced the cDNA. Template switching incorporated UMIs with a 6-nucleotide sample barcode. After re-calling the 5' RACE reads, TCRdb lists one entry per CDR3 protein, DNA absent. The sample features about 140,000 distinct CDR3 sequences, with about 2.6% in its top ten. The V gene's germline CDR1 is DFQATT and CDR2 SNEGSKA (reference sequence). There are 15 residues in the CDR3. The chain carries TRBV20-1 and TRBJ2-3; the D call from TCRdb, TRBD2, cannot be confirmed without DNA. The sequence came from a human donor with ulcerative colitis or Crohn's disease, or a healthy co-twin of an affected twin (not recorded which). Source material: blood. This chain's CDR3 is CSARTAGLSTDTQYF.